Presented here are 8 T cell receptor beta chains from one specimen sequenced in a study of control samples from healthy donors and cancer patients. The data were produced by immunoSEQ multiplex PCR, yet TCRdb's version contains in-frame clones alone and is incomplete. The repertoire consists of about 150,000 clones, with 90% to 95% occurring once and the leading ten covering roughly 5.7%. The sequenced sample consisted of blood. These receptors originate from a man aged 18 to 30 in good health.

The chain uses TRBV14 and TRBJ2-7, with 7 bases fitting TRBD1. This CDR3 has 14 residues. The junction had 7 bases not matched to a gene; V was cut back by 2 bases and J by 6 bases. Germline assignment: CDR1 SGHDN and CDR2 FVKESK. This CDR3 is CASSQSTGSSEQYF. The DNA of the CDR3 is TGTGCCAGCAGCCAATCGACAGGGTCTTCCGAGCAGTACTTC.

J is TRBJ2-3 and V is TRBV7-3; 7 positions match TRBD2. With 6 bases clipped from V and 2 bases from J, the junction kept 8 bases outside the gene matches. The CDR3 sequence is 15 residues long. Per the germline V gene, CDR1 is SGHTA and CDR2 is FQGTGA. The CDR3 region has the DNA TGTGCCAGCAGTCCTAGCGGACTGTCCACAGATACGCAGTATTTT. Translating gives CASSPSGLSTDTQYF.

CDR3 sequence: CASSLGQVSFF. The CDR3 bases are TGTGCCAGCAGCTTAGGACAGGTCTCTTTCTTT. The chain recombines TRBV11-2 with TRBJ1-1; maybe TRBD1 (6 bases). The CDR3 is 11 amino acids. Germline CDR1 reads SGHAT; CDR2 reads FQNNGV. V was cut by 1 base and J by 12 bases, with 9 bases left in between.

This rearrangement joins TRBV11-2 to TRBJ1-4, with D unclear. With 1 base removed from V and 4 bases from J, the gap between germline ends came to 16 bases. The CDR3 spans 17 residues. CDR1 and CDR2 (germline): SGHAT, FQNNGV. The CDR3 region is CASSLGAIAVGNEKLFF. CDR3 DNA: TGTGCCAGCAGCTTAGGGGCAATCGCAGTGGGTAATGAAAAACTGTTTTTT.

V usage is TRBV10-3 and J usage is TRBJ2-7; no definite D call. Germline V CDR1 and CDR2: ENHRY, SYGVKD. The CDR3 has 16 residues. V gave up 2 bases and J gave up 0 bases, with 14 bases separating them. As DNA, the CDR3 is TGTGCCATCAGTGAGCCGATTGGGTACAGCTCCTACGAGCAGTACTTC. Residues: CAISEPIGYSSYEQYF.

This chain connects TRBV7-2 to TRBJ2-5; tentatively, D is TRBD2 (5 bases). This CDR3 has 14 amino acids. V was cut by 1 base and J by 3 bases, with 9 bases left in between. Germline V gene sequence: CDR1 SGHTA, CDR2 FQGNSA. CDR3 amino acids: CASSLGGYKETQYF. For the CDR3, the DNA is TGTGCCAGCAGCTTAGGAGGGTACAAAGAGACCCAGTACTTC.

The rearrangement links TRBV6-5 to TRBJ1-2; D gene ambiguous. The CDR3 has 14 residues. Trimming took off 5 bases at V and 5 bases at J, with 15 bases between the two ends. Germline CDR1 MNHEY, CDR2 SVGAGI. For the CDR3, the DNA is TGTGCCAGCAGTACGTTGGACCTGGCATATGGCTACACCTTC. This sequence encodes CASSTLDLAYGYTF.

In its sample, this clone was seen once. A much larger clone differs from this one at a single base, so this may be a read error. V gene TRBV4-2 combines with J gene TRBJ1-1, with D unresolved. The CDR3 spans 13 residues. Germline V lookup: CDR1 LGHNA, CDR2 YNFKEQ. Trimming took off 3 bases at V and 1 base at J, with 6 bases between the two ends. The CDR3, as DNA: TGTGCCAGCAGCCAGACCAGGAACACTGAAGCTTTCTTT. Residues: CASSQTRNTEAFF.